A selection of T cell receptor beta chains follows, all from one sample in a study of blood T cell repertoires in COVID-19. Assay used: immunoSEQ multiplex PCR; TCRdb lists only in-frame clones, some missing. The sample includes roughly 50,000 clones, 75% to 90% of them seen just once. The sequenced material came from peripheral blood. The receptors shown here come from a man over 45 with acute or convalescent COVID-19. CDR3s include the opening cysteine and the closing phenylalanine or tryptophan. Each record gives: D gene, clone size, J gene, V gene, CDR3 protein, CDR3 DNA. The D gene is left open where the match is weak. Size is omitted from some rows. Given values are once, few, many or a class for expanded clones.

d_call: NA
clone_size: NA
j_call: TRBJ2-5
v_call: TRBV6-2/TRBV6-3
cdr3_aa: CASSAVGETQYF
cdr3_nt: TGTGCCAGCAGCGCCGTCGGAGAGACCCAGTACTTC

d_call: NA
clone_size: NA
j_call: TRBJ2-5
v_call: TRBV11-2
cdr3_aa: CASSLVVETQYF
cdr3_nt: TGTGCCAGCAGCTTAGTCGTGGAGACCCAGTACTTC

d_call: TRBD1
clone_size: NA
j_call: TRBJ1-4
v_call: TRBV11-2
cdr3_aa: CASSSGQGGEKLFF
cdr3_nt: TGTGCCAGCAGCTCCGGACAGGGTGGTGAAAAACTGTTTTTT

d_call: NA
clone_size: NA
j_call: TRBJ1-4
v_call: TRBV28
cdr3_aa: CASSLTGPTNEKLFF
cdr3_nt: TGTGCCAGCAGTTTAACAGGCCCAACTAATGAAAAACTGTTTTTT

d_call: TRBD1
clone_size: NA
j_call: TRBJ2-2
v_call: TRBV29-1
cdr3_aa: CSVVKGKGADTGELFF
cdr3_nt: TGCAGCGTTGTAAAGGGGAAGGGGGCGGACACCGGGGAGCTGTTTTTT

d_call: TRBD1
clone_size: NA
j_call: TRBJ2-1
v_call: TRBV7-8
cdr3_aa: CASSPTGTGQVEQFF
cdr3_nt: TGTGCCAGCAGCCCCACTGGGACAGGTCAGGTTGAGCAGTTCTTC

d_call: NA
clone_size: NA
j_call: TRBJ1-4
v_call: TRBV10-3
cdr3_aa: CAISDGGGGEKLFF
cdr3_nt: TGTGCCATCAGTGATGGGGGGGGCGGTGAAAAACTGTTTTTT

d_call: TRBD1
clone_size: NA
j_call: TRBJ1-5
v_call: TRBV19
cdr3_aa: CASSIRPDRALDQPQHF
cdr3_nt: TGTGCCAGTAGTATTAGGCCGGACAGGGCCCTTGATCAGCCCCAGCATTTT

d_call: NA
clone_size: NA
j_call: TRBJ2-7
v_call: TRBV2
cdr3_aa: CASSEAGSASSYEQYF
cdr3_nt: TGTGCCAGCAGTGAAGCGGGTAGCGCAAGCTCCTACGAGCAGTACTTC

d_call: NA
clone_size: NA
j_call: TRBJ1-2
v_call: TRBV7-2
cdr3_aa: CASSPRGAYGYTF
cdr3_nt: TGTGCCAGCAGCCCCAGGGGCGCGTATGGCTACACCTTC

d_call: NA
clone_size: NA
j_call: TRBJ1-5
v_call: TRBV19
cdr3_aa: CASSTPFSPQHF
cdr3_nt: TGTGCCAGTAGTACCCCGTTCTCGCCCCAGCATTTT

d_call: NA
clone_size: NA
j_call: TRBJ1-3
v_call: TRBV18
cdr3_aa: CASSPTGSGNTIYF
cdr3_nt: TGTGCCAGCTCACCCACAGGGTCTGGAAACACCATATATTTT

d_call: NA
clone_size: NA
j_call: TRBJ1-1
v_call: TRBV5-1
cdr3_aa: CASSLIAGGNTEAFF
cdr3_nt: TGCGCCAGCAGCTTGATCGCAGGAGGGAACACTGAAGCTTTCTTT

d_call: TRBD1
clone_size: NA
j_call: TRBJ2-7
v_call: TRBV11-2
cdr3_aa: CASSLGTGAGYEQYF
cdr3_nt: TGTGCCAGCAGCTTAGGGACAGGGGCCGGCTACGAGCAGTACTTC

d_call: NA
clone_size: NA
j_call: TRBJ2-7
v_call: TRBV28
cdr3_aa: CATRQSSYEQYF
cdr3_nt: TGTGCCACCCGACAGTCCTCCTACGAGCAGTACTTC

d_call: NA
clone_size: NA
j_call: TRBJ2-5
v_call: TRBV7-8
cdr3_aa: CASSLSGLSPETQYF
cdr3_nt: TGTGCCAGCAGCTTATCGGGATTATCGCCGGAGACCCAGTACTTC

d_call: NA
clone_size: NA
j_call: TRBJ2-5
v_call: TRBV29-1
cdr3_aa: CSVQETAQETQYF
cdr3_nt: TGCAGCGTTCAAGAGACAGCGCAAGAGACCCAGTACTTC

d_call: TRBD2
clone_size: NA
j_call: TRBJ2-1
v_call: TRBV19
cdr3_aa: CASSMAGGSYNEQFF
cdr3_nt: TGTGCCAGTAGTATGGCGGGAGGCTCCTACAATGAGCAGTTCTTC

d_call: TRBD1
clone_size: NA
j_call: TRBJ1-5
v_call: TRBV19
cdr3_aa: CASSRGQVGNQPQHF
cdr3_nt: TGTGCCAGTAGCCGTGGACAGGTGGGCAATCAGCCCCAGCATTTT

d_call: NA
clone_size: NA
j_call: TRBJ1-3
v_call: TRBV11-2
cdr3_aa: CASSKPGKPSGNTIYF
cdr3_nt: TGTGCCAGCAGCAAGCCCGGGAAGCCCTCTGGAAACACCATATATTTT

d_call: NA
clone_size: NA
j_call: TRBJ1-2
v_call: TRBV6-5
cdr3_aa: CASSYGGYYGYTF
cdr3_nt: TGTGCCAGCAGTTACGGGGGCTACTATGGCTACACCTTC

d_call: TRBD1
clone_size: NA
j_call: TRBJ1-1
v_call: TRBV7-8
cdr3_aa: CASSLLTGGEAFF
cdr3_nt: TGTGCCAGCAGCTTACTCACAGGGGGAGAGGCTTTCTTT

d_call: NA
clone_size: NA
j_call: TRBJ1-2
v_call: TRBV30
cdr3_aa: CAWSVRGVEGYTF
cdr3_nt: TGTGCCTGGAGTGTACGGGGTGTTGAAGGCTACACCTTC

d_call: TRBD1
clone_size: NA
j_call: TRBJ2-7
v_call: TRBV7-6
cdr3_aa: CASSLGTGTGIIYEQYF
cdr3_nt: TGTGCCAGCAGCTTAGGGACCGGGACAGGGATAATCTACGAGCAGTACTTC

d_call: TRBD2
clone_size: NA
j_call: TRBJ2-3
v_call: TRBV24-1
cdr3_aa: CATSDFGEGRPDTQYF
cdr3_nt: TGTGCCACCAGTGATTTTGGGGAGGGGCGCCCAGATACGCAGTATTTT

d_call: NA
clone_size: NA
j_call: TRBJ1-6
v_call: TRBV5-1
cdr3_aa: CASSPEQGYTSPLHF
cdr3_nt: TGCGCCAGCAGCCCGGAACAGGGTTATACCTCACCCCTCCACTTT

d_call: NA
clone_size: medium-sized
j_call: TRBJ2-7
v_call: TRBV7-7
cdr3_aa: CASSSSQGYEQYF
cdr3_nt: TGTGCCAGCAGCTCATCACAGGGCTACGAGCAGTACTTC

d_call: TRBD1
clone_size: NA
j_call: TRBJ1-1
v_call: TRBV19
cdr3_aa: CASSISPDRGFF
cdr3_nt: TGTGCCAGTAGTATCAGTCCCGACAGGGGTTTCTTT

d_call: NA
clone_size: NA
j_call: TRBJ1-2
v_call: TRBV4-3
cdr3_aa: CASSQDSQGVRGYTF
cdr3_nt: TGCGCCAGCAGCCAAGATAGTCAAGGGGTTCGGGGCTACACCTTC

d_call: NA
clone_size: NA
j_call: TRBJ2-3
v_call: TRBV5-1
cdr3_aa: CASSSLTDTQYF
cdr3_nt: TGCGCCAGCAGCTCCCTCACAGATACGCAGTATTTT

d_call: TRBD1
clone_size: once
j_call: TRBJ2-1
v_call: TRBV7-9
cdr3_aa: CASSLETGGDEQFF
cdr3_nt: TGTGCCAGCAGCTTAGAGACAGGGGGCGATGAGCAGTTCTTC

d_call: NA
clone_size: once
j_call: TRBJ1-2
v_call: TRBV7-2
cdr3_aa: CASSLVEGAAYGYTF
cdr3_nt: TGTGCCAGCAGCTTAGTCGAGGGCGCGGCCTATGGCTACACCTTC

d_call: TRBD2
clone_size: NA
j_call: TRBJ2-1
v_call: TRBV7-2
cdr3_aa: CASSIAGGPYIEQFF
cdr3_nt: TGTGCCAGCAGCATAGCGGGGGGGCCGTACATTGAGCAGTTCTTC

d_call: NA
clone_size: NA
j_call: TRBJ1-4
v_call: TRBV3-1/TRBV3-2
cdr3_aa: CASSQAGGLREKLFF
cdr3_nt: TGTGCCAGCAGCCAAGCGGGGGGGCTAAGGGAAAAACTGTTTTTT

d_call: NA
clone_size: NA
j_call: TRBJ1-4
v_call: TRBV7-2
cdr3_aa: CASSSQAGDEKLFF
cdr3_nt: TGTGCCAGCAGTTCACAGGCGGGGGATGAAAAACTGTTTTTT